A single sample gave rise to the 30 T cell receptor beta chains below, sequenced in a study of cytomegalovirus exposure and HLA in healthy donors (dated by TCRdb to about 2017). Libraries came from the immunoSEQ multiplex PCR assay. The multiplex PCR relied on a mix of 60 forward primers for TCR Vbeta segments and 13 reverse primers for TCR Jbeta segments. TCRdb's version of the immuneACCESS table is confined to in-frame rearrangements and falls short of the full clone set. An unresolved V gene accounts for under half of the shortfall where checked; the remainder is of unknown origin. The sample contains about 190,000 clones, just under 75% of them found a single time. Of the sample, approximately 5% is held by the ten largest clones. Sample: PBMCs. The receptors derive from a man aged 25-45 years in good health and CMV-seropositive.

This chain joins TRBV6-4 and TRBJ2-1; no definite D call. The V end was cut by 3 bases, the J end by 6 bases, with 18 bases between. CDR1 MRHNA and CDR2 SNTAGT come from the germline V gene. There are 16 residues in the CDR3. The chain's CDR3 is CASSELMRTDTNEQFF. CDR3 bases: TGTGCCAGCAGTGAGTTAATGAGAACCGATACCAATGAGCAGTTCTTC.

The J gene is TRBJ1-2, the V gene TRBV4-1; tentative D call: TRBD1 (6 bases). CDR1 MGHRA and CDR2 YSYEKL come from the germline V gene. V was cut by 1 base and J by 4 bases, with 13 bases left in between. The CDR3 has 15 amino acids. The CDR3 here is CASSQGGGGGYGYTF. Written as DNA, the CDR3 is TGCGCCAGCAGCCAAGGGGGAGGGGGTGGCTATGGCTACACCTTC.

The chain employs TRBV6-5 and TRBJ2-1; TRBD1 agrees at 9 bases. CDR1 is MNHEY, CDR2 SVGAGI, per germline. This CDR3 comprises 15 residues. The trim removed 3 bases at V and 10 bases at J, leaving 10 bases unmatched. The DNA for the CDR3 is TGTGCCAGCAGTTATACTGGGACAGGGCTAGGGGAGCAGTTCTTC. It codes for CASSYTGTGLGEQFF.

The chain combines TRBV11-3 with TRBJ2-3; D is ambiguous. From germline, CDR1 is SGHNT and CDR2 YENEEA. The CDR3 is 15 residues long. Trimming cost V 0 bases and J 1 base, with 8 bases left between them. Here the CDR3 reads CASSLDGEGTDTQYF. The CDR3, as DNA: TGTGCCAGCAGCTTAGATGGCGAGGGCACAGATACGCAGTATTTT.

The chain is built from TRBV2 and TRBJ2-4; 7 bases are shared with TRBD1. V was clipped by 6 bases and J by 8 bases; unmatched bases: 10. Germline assignment: CDR1 SNHLY and CDR2 FYNNEI. This CDR3 contains 14 residues. CDR3 amino acids: CASSHRGSPDIQYF. As DNA, the CDR3 is TGTGCCAGCAGCCACAGGGGTAGTCCCGACATTCAGTACTTC.

The CDR3 sequence is CAWSVQPGPGNTIYF. CDR3 nucleotides: TGTGCCTGGAGTGTACAACCAGGGCCAGGAAACACCATATATTTT. The chain employs TRBV30 and TRBJ1-3, with a weak D call TRBD1 (5 bases). Germline-derived CDR1 and CDR2 are GTSNPN and SVGIG (reference sequence). V lost 0 bases and J 4 bases, leaving 13 bases between the germline ends. This CDR3 contains 15 residues. Complete variable domain (other parts from reference TRBV30 and TRBJ1-3): SQTIHQWPATLVQPVGSPLSLECTVEGTSNPNLYWYRQAAGRGLQLLFYSVGIGQISSEVPQNLSASRPQDRQFILSSKKLLLSDSGFYLCAWSVQPGPGNTIYFGEGSWLTVV.

The chain uses TRBV10-3 and TRBJ1-1, with TRBD1 matching over 7 bases. The CDR3 sequence is 15 residues long. V lost 4 bases and J lost 8; bases outside the gene matches: 13. Germline-derived CDR1 and CDR2 are ENHRY and SYGVKD. The CDR3 region has the DNA TGTGCCATCAGTGCCAACGGACAGGACACAGAAGAAGCTTTCTTT. Protein: CAISANGQDTEEAFF.

This clone has more than one count but fewer than ten. V usage is TRBV19 and J usage is TRBJ2-6; D perhaps matches TRBD1 (6 bases). Germline V lookup: CDR1 LNHDA, CDR2 SQIVND (reference sequence). The CDR3 extends over 19 amino acids. The V end lost 3 bases, the J end lost 0 bases, and 18 bases lay between the germline ends. In nucleotides, the CDR3 is TGTGCCAGTAGTATCCAGACAGGTGGGGCATACTCTGGGGCCAACGTCCTGACTTTC. Translating gives CASSIQTGGAYSGANVLTF.

The chain's CDR3 is CASSDSSGGAFQQYF. CDR3 DNA sequence: TGTGCCAGCAGCGACTCTAGCGGGGGGGCATTCCAGCAGTACTTC. The chain combines TRBV9 with TRBJ2-7, with TRBD2 matching over 12 bases. The junction had 9 bases not matched to a gene; V was cut back by 3 bases and J by 8 bases. Germline CDR1 SGDLS, CDR2 YYNGEE. This CDR3 has 15 amino acids.

The chain carries TRBV2 and TRBJ2-7; weak D call: TRBD1 (6 bases). This CDR3 contains 15 residues. Trimming stripped 7 bases from V and 0 bases from J, with 16 bases between. Germline V gives CDR1 SNHLY, CDR2 FYNNEI. CDR3 in DNA: TGTGCCAGCATTGATGGGAACAGGGTCTCCTACGAGCAGTACTTC. It encodes CASIDGNRVSYEQYF.

This chain links TRBV10-3 with TRBJ2-7; 10 positions agree with TRBD1. This CDR3 comprises 13 residues. Germline V gene lookup returns CDR1 ENHRY and CDR2 SYGVKD. V lost 10 bases to trimming and J lost 4 bases; unmatched junction nucleotides: 7. The CDR3 is CANLGQGGYEQYF. CDR3 in DNA: TGTGCCAACTTAGGACAGGGGGGATACGAGCAGTACTTC.

This clone showed up just a few times. The V and J genes are TRBV7-2 and TRBJ1-5; the D is unclear. CDR3 size: 15 residues. Trimming took 1 base from V and 5 from J, leaving 12 bases between them. The V gene's germline CDR1 is SGHTA and CDR2 FQGNSA. The CDR3 nucleotides are TGTGCCAGCAGCTTAGTAGCGGCTTCGGATCAGCCCCAGCATTTT. The encoded protein is CASSLVAASDQPQHF.

This clone was observed a handful of times. The V call is TRBV5-5, the J call TRBJ1-1; TRBD1 matches 7 bases. This CDR3 spans 15 amino acids. Germline CDR1 and CDR2: SGHKS and YYEKEE (reference sequence). With 0 bases clipped from V and 4 bases from J, the junction kept 6 bases outside the gene matches. CDR3 sequence: CASSLAQGGFTEAFF. Written as DNA, the CDR3 is TGTGCCAGCAGCTTGGCCCAAGGGGGCTTCACTGAAGCTTTCTTT. The whole variable domain, filled in from reference TRBV5-5 and TRBJ1-1, reads DAGVTQSPTHLIKTRGQQVTLRCSPISGHKSVSWYQQVLGQGPQFIFQYYEKEERGRGNFPDRFSARQFPNYSSELNVNALLLGDSALYLCASSLAQGGFTEAFFGQGTRLTVV.

The chain carries TRBV5-8 and TRBJ2-1, with 11 bases aligning to TRBD2. This CDR3 region has 18 residues. Looked up from germline, CDR1 is SGHTS and CDR2 is YDEGEE. Trimming removed 0 bases from V and 1 base from J; junction bases left unmatched: 6. The chain's CDR3 is CASSLAGSGRDSYNEQFF. The DNA of the CDR3 is TGTGCCAGCAGCTTGGCGGGTAGCGGGAGGGATTCCTACAATGAGCAGTTCTTC.

The J gene is TRBJ2-5, the V gene TRBV7-9; 8 bases map to TRBD2. The CDR3 has 14 residues. Unmatched junction bases numbered 6, after V lost 5 bases and J lost 4 bases. Germline V gene lookup returns CDR1 SEHNR and CDR2 FQNEAQ (reference sequence). The CDR3 region is CASSPGLDRETQYF. CDR3 nucleotide sequence: TGTGCCAGCAGCCCGGGACTAGACCGAGAGACCCAGTACTTC. The full variable domain, in which reference TRBV7-9 and TRBJ2-5 provide the parts outside the CDR3, is DTGVSQNPRHKITKRGQNVTFRCDPISEHNRLYWYRQTLGQGPEFLTYFQNEAQLEKSRLLSDRFSAERPKGSFSTLEIQRTEQGDSAMYLCASSPGLDRETQYFGPGTRLLVL.

The chain links TRBV30 to TRBJ1-4; no reliable D call. V was shortened by 4 bases and J by 10 bases, with 16 bases between the two germline ends. Germline-derived CDR1 and CDR2 are GTSNPN and SVGIG (reference sequence). The CDR3 runs 13 residues. CDR3 amino acids: CAWNWERYGKLFF. The CDR3 bases are TGTGCCTGGAACTGGGAGAGGTACGGAAAACTGTTTTTT.

This chain uses TRBV5-6 with TRBJ2-1; maybe TRBD2 (5 bases). The CDR3 runs to 16 residues. Germline assignment: CDR1 SGHDT and CDR2 YYEEEE. Trimming took 4 bases from V and 0 from J, leaving 14 bases between them. The CDR3 sequence is CASSPAGSRSYNEQFF. CDR3 nucleotide sequence: TGTGCCAGCAGCCCCGCGGGTTCCCGCTCCTACAATGAGCAGTTCTTC.

V gene TRBV19 combines with J gene TRBJ2-7, with D unclear. This CDR3 comprises 15 residues. V shed 0 bases and J shed 2 bases, with 11 bases lying between them. Germline V gives CDR1 LNHDA, CDR2 SQIVND (reference sequence). CDR3 region: CASSIDRSPAYEQYF. In DNA, the CDR3 is TGTGCCAGTAGTATAGATAGGAGCCCAGCCTACGAGCAGTACTTC.

The chain recombines TRBV30 with TRBJ2-1; D is perhaps TRBD2 (7 bases). Germline assignment: CDR1 GTSNPN and CDR2 SVGIG (reference sequence). The CDR3 is 12 amino acids. Deletions cut 6 bases from V and 6 bases from J, with 12 bases between. The CDR3 protein is CACRGGGNEQFF. CDR3 DNA: TGTGCCTGTAGAGGGGGGGGCAATGAGCAGTTCTTC. Using reference TRBV30 and TRBJ2-1 for the parts outside the CDR3, the full variable domain is SQTIHQWPATLVQPVGSPLSLECTVEGTSNPNLYWYRQAAGRGLQLLFYSVGIGQISSEVPQNLSASRPQDRQFILSSKKLLLSDSGFYLCACRGGGNEQFFGPGTRLTVL.

The genes are TRBV27 and TRBJ2-5; a possible D gene is TRBD2 (5 bases). CDR1 is MNHEY and CDR2 is SMNVEV in the germline V gene (reference sequence). Trimming took off 6 bases at V and 3 bases at J, with 11 bases between the two ends. The CDR3 totals 13 residues. The CDR3 reads CASSRKAEETQYF. CDR3 nucleotides: TGTGCCAGCAGCCGAAAAGCGGAAGAGACCCAGTACTTC.

This clone was found a few times. The chain recombines TRBV7-2 with TRBJ2-5; 10 bases agree with TRBD2. Germline loops: CDR1 SGHTA, CDR2 FQGNSA. The CDR3 covers 13 residues. J gave up 4 bases and V 5 bases, and 1 base lay outside the gene matches. This CDR3 is CASSRTSGETQYF. The DNA for the CDR3 is TGTGCCAGCAGCCGGACTAGCGGAGAGACCCAGTACTTC.

The chain couples TRBV6-6 to TRBJ2-1; tentative D call: TRBD2 (5 bases). V was clipped by 0 bases and J by 4 bases, with 10 bases between them. The CDR3 extends over 15 amino acids. Germline CDR1 MNHNY, CDR2 SVGAGI (reference sequence). This CDR3 is CASSYSGIGYNEQFF. As DNA, the CDR3 is TGTGCCAGCAGTTACTCCGGGATAGGGTACAATGAGCAGTTCTTC.

This clone was observed a few times. This chain joins TRBV5-6 and TRBJ2-5, with 9 bases fitting TRBD1. The CDR3 has 14 amino acids. Per the germline V gene, CDR1 is SGHDT and CDR2 is YYEEEE. V gave up 4 bases and J gave up 4 bases; unmatched junction bases: 5. The chain's CDR3 is CASSRDREGETQYF. CDR3 sequence (DNA): TGTGCCAGCAGCAGGGACAGGGAGGGAGAGACCCAGTACTTC. The full variable domain, its missing parts supplied by reference TRBV5-6 and TRBJ2-5, is DAGVTQSPTHLIKTRGQQVTLRCSPKSGHDTVSWYQQALGQGPQFIFQYYEEEERQRGNFPDRFSGHQFPNYSSELNVNALLLGDSALYLCASSRDREGETQYFGPGTRLLVL.

The CDR3 sequence is CASSRDRVKDEQYF. CDR3 bases: TGTGCCAGCAGTCGGGACAGGGTGAAGGACGAGCAGTACTTC. The chain is built from TRBV6-1 and TRBJ2-7, with 9 positions matching TRBD1. This CDR3 has 14 amino acids. Per the germline V gene, CDR1 is MNHNS and CDR2 is SASEGT. Trimming cost V 5 bases and J 5 bases; bases outside gene matches: 7.

The gene calls are TRBV9 and TRBJ2-5; TRBD2 is a possible D gene (6 bases). Germline assignment: CDR1 SGDLS and CDR2 YYNGEE. The CDR3 runs 16 residues. Deletions cut 0 bases from V and 1 base from J, with 13 bases between. In nucleotides, the CDR3 is TGTGCCAGCAGCGTAGCAGCGGGCGCCATCCAAGAGACCCAGTACTTC. Amino acid sequence: CASSVAAGAIQETQYF.

The chain employs TRBV13 and TRBJ1-2; 8 bases align to TRBD1. After removal of 4 bases from V and 6 bases from J, the junction contained 7 bases not matched to a gene. CDR1 and CDR2 (germline): PRHDT, FYEKMQ (reference sequence). CDR3 size: 14 residues. The CDR3 here is CASSSRTGRDGYTF. The DNA of the CDR3 is TGTGCCAGCAGCTCAAGGACAGGGAGGGATGGCTACACCTTC.

Only one count was recorded for this clone. The rearrangement joins TRBV27 to TRBJ1-6; tentatively, D is TRBD1 (6 bases). Germline-derived CDR1 and CDR2 are MNHEY and SMNVEV (reference sequence). The CDR3 runs 15 residues. V gave up 5 bases and J gave up 7 bases, with 15 bases separating them. The CDR3 is CASSAWDNLNSPLHF. The DNA for the CDR3 is TGTGCCAGCAGTGCCTGGGACAACCTAAATTCACCCCTCCACTTT.

The table lists this clone with a few counts. This chain uses TRBV5-1 with TRBJ2-5; TRBD2 agrees at 10 bases. Germline V lookup: CDR1 SGHRS, CDR2 YFSETQ. This CDR3 is built from 16 residues. Trimming cost V 4 bases and J 7 bases; bases outside gene matches: 13. The CDR3 DNA sequence: TGCGCCAGCAGCACGGGACTAGCGTCGGGGGGACTGACCCAGTACTTC. Amino acid sequence: CASSTGLASGGLTQYF.

This clone has just a few counts. This chain joins TRBV2 and TRBJ2-7, with TRBD1 matching over 7 bases. Germline V gene lookup returns CDR1 SNHLY and CDR2 FYNNEI. The CDR3 runs to 13 residues. V was clipped by 6 bases and J by 5 bases; unmatched bases: 7. The CDR3 DNA reads TGTGCCAGCAGCTCCGACAGGGCCCACGAGCAGTACTTC. Translation: CASSSDRAHEQYF.

This rearrangement joins TRBV9 to TRBJ2-4; D perhaps matches TRBD2 (6 bases). The V end lost 3 bases, the J end lost 7 bases, and 14 bases lay between the germline ends. The CDR3 spans 14 residues. Germline loops: CDR1 SGDLS, CDR2 YYNGEE. CDR3: CASSASRLGNIQYF. In nucleotides, the CDR3 is TGTGCCAGCAGCGCCTCTAGACTAGGCAACATTCAGTACTTC.